The source of this T cell receptor (beta chain) is a study of molecular identifiers for immune sequencing clone quantification. This CDR3 is 15 amino acids long. Germline CDR1 is MGHRA and CDR2 is YSYEKL. The V gene lost 0 bases and the J gene lost 7 bases, with 14 bases spanning the gap. Study outcomes and limitations: The study found clones above 20 RNA copies held over 98% of effector molecules and under 1% in naive cells. Barcode sharing among identical TCR molecules could make large clones appear smaller.

TCRdb reanalysed the PCR reads using MiXCR and keeps one entry per CDR3 protein. The profile covers tens of thousands of distinct CDR3 sequences, with 15% to 20% appearing a single time and roughly 0.93% taken by the ten largest. Naive CD8 T cells were sorted as CD8+CD4-CCR7+CD45RA+. This clonotype was counted ten times or more. No antigen is known for it. V usage is TRBV4-1 and J usage is TRBJ2-3; D gene unclear. The source of this sequence is a human donor in good health. Some libraries in this study had Jurkat cell RNA spiked in. Sequenced material: naive CD8+ T cells from blood, with Jurkat cell RNA spiked in. Subset described: FACS-sorted CD8+CD4-CCR7+CD45RA+ naive T cells. The CDR3 DNA reads as TGCGCCAGCAGCCAAGAGGACGACCATTCAAATACGCAGTATTTT. Protein: CASSQEDDHSNTQYF.